This TCR beta chain was sequenced for a study of blood T cell repertoires in COVID-19. Whole-study context: The cDNA or gDNA used as material had been derived from T cells, B-cell-depleted T cells, or PBMCs.

CDR3 length: 15 residues. The V and J ends lost 5 bases and 4 bases, in that order; junction bases with no gene match: 6. Germline V gene sequence: CDR1 MNHEY, CDR2 SVGAGI. Clones were sequenced by immunoSEQ multiplex PCR, and TCRdb holds only the in-frame ones, with some missing. The data contain around 210,000 clones, 89% of them singletons. Sequencing input: PBMCs or T cells enriched from blood (not recorded which). This sequence originates from a woman under 30 who had recovered from COVID-19. This sequence joins TRBV6-5 and TRBJ2-3; 10 nucleotides agree with TRBD1. CDR3: CASSRDRGRADTQYF. For the CDR3, the DNA is TGTGCCAGCAGTCGGGACAGGGGACGGGCAGATACGCAGTATTTT.